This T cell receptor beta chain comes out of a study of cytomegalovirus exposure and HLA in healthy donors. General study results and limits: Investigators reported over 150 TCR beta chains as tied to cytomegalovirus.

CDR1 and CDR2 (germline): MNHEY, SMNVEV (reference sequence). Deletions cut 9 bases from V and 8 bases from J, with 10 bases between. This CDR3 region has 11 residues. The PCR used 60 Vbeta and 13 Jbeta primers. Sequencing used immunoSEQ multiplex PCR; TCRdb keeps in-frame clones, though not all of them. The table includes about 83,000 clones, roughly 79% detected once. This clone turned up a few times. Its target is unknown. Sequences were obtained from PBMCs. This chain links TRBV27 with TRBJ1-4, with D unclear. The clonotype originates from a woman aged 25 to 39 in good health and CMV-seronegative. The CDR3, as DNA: TGTGCCAGTACGTTCAGGGAAAAACTGTTTTTT. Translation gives CASTFREKLFF.